Following are 18 T cell receptor beta chains from one sample sequenced in a study of cytomegalovirus exposure and HLA in healthy donors (dated by TCRdb to the late 2010s). The library was produced with the immunoSEQ multiplex PCR assay. In TCRdb, the immuneACCESS table is reduced to in-frame sequences with V and J assigned. These tables do not hold every clone; where another copy was compared, an unresolved V gene accounts for under half, and the others remain unexplained. The sample table contains about 73,000 clones; only one count was recorded for 85% to 90% of them. 3% to 4% of the sample is held by the ten biggest clonotypes. The sample comprised PBMCs. The source of these receptors is a woman aged 18-29 years in good health and CMV-seropositive.

The chain couples TRBV7-2 to TRBJ2-3; D remains unclear. The CDR3 consists of 15 residues. Looked up from germline, CDR1 is SGHTA and CDR2 is FQGNSA. Trimming removed 5 bases from V and 2 bases from J, with 14 bases in between. CDR3 DNA sequence: TGTGCCAGCAGCCGAAAGACTCTTGCCACAGATACGCAGTATTTT. Residues: CASSRKTLATDTQYF.

This chain uses TRBV6-1 with TRBJ2-2; a possible D gene is TRBD1 (6 bases). Germline V gene lookup returns CDR1 MNHNS and CDR2 SASEGT. The CDR3 spans 15 residues. Between the trimmed V and J ends, which lost 6 bases and 5 bases, there was a span of 16 bases. The CDR3 bases are TGTGCCAGCAGCAAATTGGGACATCCGACCGGGGAGCTGTTTTTT. It encodes CASSKLGHPTGELFF.

Here the CDR3 reads CASSLTGNPDTQYF. The CDR3 coding sequence is TGTGCCAGCAGCTTGACAGGGAACCCAGATACGCAGTATTTT. V usage is TRBV7-6 and J usage is TRBJ2-3; the match to TRBD1 covers 7 bases. V lost 3 bases to trimming and J lost 4 bases; unmatched junction nucleotides: 4. The CDR3 contains 14 residues. CDR1 and CDR2 (germline): SGHVS, FNYEAQ.

V is TRBV2 and J is TRBJ2-2, with a possible D match to TRBD2 (5 bases). Trimming took off 7 bases at V and 5 bases at J, with 17 bases between the two ends. CDR3 length: 15 amino acids. CDR1 and CDR2 from the germline V gene are SNHLY and FYNNEI. The CDR3 region is CASKDSMLTTGELFF. The CDR3 bases are TGTGCCAGCAAGGACTCAATGCTGACTACCGGGGAGCTGTTTTTT.

This chain joins TRBV6-5 and TRBJ1-1, with D possibly being TRBD1 (5 bases). From germline, CDR1 is MNHEY and CDR2 SVGAGI. V was cut by 0 bases and J by 0 bases, with 5 bases left in between. This CDR3 has 14 residues. CDR3 DNA: TGTGCCAGCAGTTACTCAGGGGTGAACACTGAAGCTTTCTTT. This sequence encodes CASSYSGVNTEAFF.

The rearrangement joins TRBV5-1 to TRBJ2-6; D might be TRBD1 (5 bases). The CDR3 totals 16 residues. Germline V lookup: CDR1 SGHRS, CDR2 YFSETQ. V dropped 4 bases and J dropped 2 bases, with 13 bases sitting between them. Written as DNA, the CDR3 is TGCGCCAGCAGCCTCAGGGTTGGTGCTGGGGCCAACGTCCTGACTTTC. Translated: CASSLRVGAGANVLTF.

The chain couples TRBV6-6 to TRBJ1-2; D may be TRBD1 (5 bases). Germline CDR1 and CDR2: MNHNY and SVGAGI (reference sequence). This CDR3 comprises 12 residues. The V end was cut by 4 bases, the J end by 3 bases, with 6 bases between. As DNA, the CDR3 is TGTGCCAGCAGTTCAGGGCACTATGGCTACACCTTC. Translated, it gives CASSSGHYGYTF.

The chain is built from TRBV28 and TRBJ2-3, with 10 bases lining up with TRBD1. Trimming cost V 2 bases and J 4 bases; bases outside gene matches: 9. The length of the CDR3 is 17 residues. Germline V gene data show CDR1 as MDHEN and CDR2 as SYDVKM. In nucleotides, the CDR3 is TGTGCCAGCAGTTTAGTGGGACAGGGGAGGTTACCAGATACGCAGTATTTT. It codes for CASSLVGQGRLPDTQYF.

The rearrangement uses TRBV6-6 and TRBJ2-5; 12 bases line up with TRBD2. Germline-derived CDR1 and CDR2 are MNHNY and SVGAGI (reference sequence). This CDR3 has 15 residues. The J segment lost 7 bases and the V segment lost 6 bases, leaving 9 bases of the junction unmatched. CDR3 sequence reads: CASSPGLAGSGTQYF. As DNA, the CDR3 is TGTGCCAGCAGCCCGGGACTAGCGGGCTCAGGGACCCAGTACTTC.

The chain couples TRBV6-4 to TRBJ2-2; 7 nucleotides align to TRBD1. CDR1 is MRHNA, CDR2 SNTAGT, per germline. The V and J ends lost 3 bases and 4 bases, in that order; junction bases with no gene match: 5. The CDR3 has 15 residues. CDR3 sequence: CASSEGGASTGELFF. The DNA of the CDR3 is TGTGCCAGCAGTGAAGGGGGCGCGAGCACCGGGGAGCTGTTTTTT.

This chain connects TRBV6-6 to TRBJ2-5, with 8 bases fitting TRBD2. Looked up from germline, CDR1 is MNHNY and CDR2 is SVGAGI (reference sequence). CDR3 length: 15 amino acids. V lost 5 bases to trimming and J lost 4 bases; unmatched junction nucleotides: 9. Here the CDR3 reads CASSQYGGAGETQYF. The CDR3 bases are TGTGCCAGCAGTCAATACGGGGGGGCCGGAGAGACCCAGTACTTC.

The V and J genes are TRBV16 and TRBJ1-3; tentative D call: TRBD1 (6 bases). CDR1 and CDR2 (germline): KGHSY, FQNENV. The length of the CDR3 is 16 residues. Trimming took 2 bases from V and 0 from J, leaving 11 bases between them. The CDR3 is CASSQTNRVSGNTIYF. For the CDR3, the DNA is TGTGCCAGCAGCCAAACGAACAGGGTCTCTGGAAACACCATATATTTT.

The chain joins TRBV19 to TRBJ2-5, with D possibly TRBD1 on 6 matching bases. Trimming removed 5 bases at V and 2 bases at J, with 12 bases between. Germline V gene data show CDR1 as LNHDA and CDR2 as SQIVND (reference sequence). This CDR3 is 14 amino acids long. As DNA, the CDR3 is TGTGCCAGTAGTCCTCGGACAGAACAAGAGACCCAGTACTTC. Translated: CASSPRTEQETQYF.

This clone was found a few times. J is TRBJ1-1 and V is TRBV7-9, with 7 bases identical to TRBD1. The length of the CDR3 is 14 residues. J lost 8 bases, V lost 0 bases, and 6 bases had no gene match. The germline gives CDR1 SEHNR, CDR2 FQNEAQ (reference sequence). The CDR3 coding sequence is TGTGCCAGCAGCTTAGCATCCGGACAGGTGGAAGCTTTCTTT. Its protein product is CASSLASGQVEAFF.

The chain carries TRBV4-1 and TRBJ2-1, with TRBD1 matching over 7 bases. CDR1 MGHRA and CDR2 YSYEKL come from the germline V gene. Germline trimming cut 0 bases from V and 3 bases from J; bases unmatched to any gene: 5. The CDR3 length is 16 residues. CDR3 amino acids: CASSQDRAGGYNEQFF. CDR3 nucleotides: TGCGCCAGCAGCCAAGATAGGGCAGGGGGCTACAATGAGCAGTTCTTC.

The chain uses TRBV7-2 and TRBJ2-1, with D possibly TRBD2 on 5 matching bases. CDR3 length: 13 residues. V dropped 5 bases and J dropped 9 bases, with 14 bases sitting between them. The germline V gene encodes CDR1 SGHTA and CDR2 FQGNSA. The CDR3 sequence: CASSLDSLAEQFF. The CDR3 DNA reads as TGTGCCAGCAGCCTGGACTCTTTGGCTGAGCAGTTCTTC.

This clone was found once. The chain has TRBV6-1 and TRBJ2-6; 10 nucleotides line up with TRBD2. V gave up 7 bases and J gave up 1 base; unmatched junction bases: 1. The germline V gene has CDR1 MNHNS and CDR2 SASEGT. This CDR3 is 15 amino acids long. The CDR3 loop reads CASISGGSGANVLTF. CDR3 bases: TGTGCCAGCATTAGCGGGGGGTCTGGGGCCAACGTCCTGACTTTC.

This clone was detected once. V and J are TRBV7-2 and TRBJ2-3; D might be TRBD2 (6 bases). Germline V gene data show CDR1 as SGHTA and CDR2 as FQGNSA. The CDR3 is 14 residues long. Deletions cut 1 base from V and 4 bases from J, with 9 bases between. CDR3 in DNA: TGTGCCAGCAGCTTAGGGCTAGCGCCAGATACGCAGTATTTT. The encoded protein is CASSLGLAPDTQYF.